Each of the 20 T cell receptor beta chains below was sequenced from the same sample in a study of shared clonotypes between healthy human individuals (dated by TCRdb to about 2020). The library was produced with the immunoSEQ multiplex PCR assay. TCRdb carries this immuneACCESS record with in-frame sequences only. Its versions omit some clonotypes, under half of them owing to an unresolved V gene in the studies checked, with the rest unexplained. The sample records 700,000 to 950,000 clones, about 96% of which are singletons. The ten largest clones capture around 0.25% of the sample. CD8 naive samples consisted of CD45RO-negative cells that were positively selected for CCR7, yielding a CD45RA+CCR7+ population without TemRA cells. Specimen: naive CD8+ T cells sorted from blood. Reading the label with the study, this specimen's cell subset or site is: CD45RA+CCR7+. These receptors were collected from a man aged 30-40 years in good health.

As to this clone: Other DNA sequences within the sample encode an identical CDR3. The chain combines TRBV27 with TRBJ2-2, with D unresolved. The V and J ends lost 6 bases and 8 bases respectively, with 7 bases between them. This CDR3 region has 11 residues. Looked up from germline, CDR1 is MNHEY and CDR2 is SMNVEV (reference sequence). The CDR3 spells CASSRQGELFF. CDR3 coding DNA: TGTGCCAGCAGCCGGCAGGGGGAGCTGTTTTTT.

As regards this clone: Other nucleotide sequences from this sample produce the same CDR3. The chain recombines TRBV27 with TRBJ2-7; TRBD2 matches at 11 bases. CDR3 length: 14 amino acids. Per germline, CDR1 MNHEY and CDR2 SMNVEV (reference sequence). V was clipped by 6 bases and J by 1 base; unmatched bases: 2. The CDR3 is CASSGTSGSYEQYF. CDR3 bases: TGTGCCAGCAGCGGGACTAGCGGTTCCTACGAGCAGTACTTC.

The chain is built from TRBV7-2 and TRBJ2-7; 9 bases fit TRBD2. CDR1 is SGHTA and CDR2 is FQGNSA in the germline V gene. The CDR3 extends over 15 amino acids. V was pared by 6 bases and J by 0 bases, with 6 bases of the junction left unmatched. The CDR3 coding sequence is TGTGCCAGCAGAATAGCGGGAGCTACCTCCTACGAGCAGTACTTC. Its translation is CASRIAGATSYEQYF.

CDR3 protein: CASTSSPDTQYF. The CDR3 DNA reads as TGTGCCAGCACCTCTTCCCCAGATACGCAGTATTTT. V gene TRBV7-2 combines with J gene TRBJ2-3; no definite D call. Germline V CDR1 and CDR2: SGHTA, FQGNSA. V was trimmed by 7 bases and J by 4 bases, leaving 9 bases between them. The CDR3 covers 12 residues. The full variable domain, in which reference TRBV7-2 and TRBJ2-3 provide the parts outside the CDR3, is GAGVSQSPSNKVTEKGKDVELRCDPISGHTALYWYRQSLGQGLEFLIYFQGNSAPDKSGLPSDRFSAERTGGSVSTLTIQRTQQEDSAVYLCASTSSPDTQYFGPGTRLTVL.

The V gene is TRBV19, the J gene TRBJ2-3; the D gene is possibly TRBD1 (6 bases). The CDR3 covers 14 residues. The V gene's germline CDR1 is LNHDA and CDR2 SQIVND (reference sequence). V dropped 6 bases and J dropped 3 bases, with 13 bases sitting between them. CDR3 protein: CASSLDGTTDTQYF. In nucleotides, the CDR3 is TGTGCCAGTAGCCTTGACGGGACAACAGATACGCAGTATTTT.

The chain couples TRBV14 to TRBJ2-2, with TRBD2 matching 12 bases. The germline V gene has CDR1 SGHDN and CDR2 FVKESK. The CDR3 totals 17 residues. V was pared by 0 bases and J by 7 bases, with 6 bases of the junction left unmatched. CDR3 sequence reads: CASSQEKTSGRDGELFF. In DNA, the CDR3 is TGTGCCAGCAGCCAAGAGAAGACTAGCGGGAGAGACGGGGAGCTGTTTTTT.

This clone is a singleton in its sample. The V call is TRBV4-2, the J call TRBJ2-1; 7 positions agree with TRBD2. This CDR3 contains 16 residues. Per germline, CDR1 LGHNA and CDR2 YNFKEQ. J was trimmed by 15 bases and V by 0 bases; bases with no gene match: 17. CDR3 in DNA: TGTGCCAGCAGCCAAGAATCGGCTAGCGGACTACCCGAGGCGTTCTTC. Translation: CASSQESASGLPEAFF.

This chain connects TRBV28 to TRBJ2-5; a possible D gene is TRBD1 (5 bases). CDR1 and CDR2 from the germline V gene are MDHEN and SYDVKM. The CDR3 spans 14 residues. The ends were cut back, 3 bases at V and 5 bases at J, with 13 bases in the middle. The CDR3 here is CASSLPRVTETQYF. CDR3 bases: TGTGCCAGCAGTTTGCCCAGGGTCACGGAGACCCAGTACTTC.

This chain's CDR3 is CASSASSGSLNYEQYF. As DNA, the CDR3 is TGTGCCAGCAGTGCTTCTAGCGGGAGTTTAAATTACGAGCAGTACTTC. This chain connects TRBV27 to TRBJ2-7, with TRBD2 matching 10 bases. The germline V gene has CDR1 MNHEY and CDR2 SMNVEV (reference sequence). V lost 5 bases and J lost 4; bases outside the gene matches: 11. The CDR3 has 16 residues.

V is TRBV5-1 and J is TRBJ2-7, with 8 nucleotides matching TRBD1. The germline V gene has CDR1 SGHRS and CDR2 YFSETQ. The length of the CDR3 is 14 residues. V shed 2 bases, J shed 1 base, and the junction held 2 bases outside the gene matches. The CDR3 DNA follows: TGCGCCAGCAGCTTCTGGACAGGGTCCTACGAGCAGTACTTC. It specifies CASSFWTGSYEQYF.

The rearrangement uses TRBV11-2 and TRBJ2-2; no reliable D call. Germline V lookup: CDR1 SGHAT, CDR2 FQNNGV. This CDR3 region has 15 residues. V was clipped by 4 bases and J by 0 bases, with 9 bases between them. The CDR3 bases are TGTGCCAGCAGCTCACAGCGAGCGAACACCGGGGAGCTGTTTTTT. It specifies CASSSQRANTGELFF.

CDR3 region: CSVVWTEGVYEQYF. CDR3 nucleotides: TGCAGCGTAGTCTGGACGGAAGGGGTCTACGAGCAGTACTTC. V and J are TRBV29-1 and TRBJ2-7; TRBD1 is a possible D gene (5 bases). The ends were cut back, 6 bases at V and 3 bases at J, with 18 bases in the middle. The CDR3 is made up of 14 amino acids. CDR1 is SQVTM, CDR2 ANQGSEA, per germline.

The V gene is TRBV6-1, the J gene TRBJ2-2, with a tentative D call TRBD1 (6 bases). Trimming left V 3 bases short and J 1 base short, with 12 bases between. Germline V gene data show CDR1 as MNHNS and CDR2 as SASEGT. The CDR3 contains 16 residues. The CDR3 bases are TGTGCCAGCAGTGATTTGCGGACAGTGAACACCGGGGAGCTGTTTTTT. Residues: CASSDLRTVNTGELFF.

The chain combines TRBV27 with TRBJ2-7, with 11 bases lining up with TRBD2. The CDR3 length is 16 residues. Germline lookup yields CDR1 MNHEY and CDR2 SMNVEV (reference sequence). J was trimmed by 5 bases and V by 6 bases; bases with no gene match: 12. CDR3 loop: CASSSKLAGVVHEQYF. CDR3 DNA: TGTGCCAGCAGCTCTAAACTAGCGGGAGTTGTCCACGAGCAGTACTTC.

About this clone: Different DNA sequences within this sample yield the same CDR3. The chain uses TRBV5-1 and TRBJ2-7; D is unresolved. Trimming took 0 bases from V and 3 from J, leaving 7 bases between them. CDR1 and CDR2 from the germline V gene are SGHRS and YFSETQ. This CDR3 region has 13 residues. The CDR3 coding sequence is TGCGCCAGCAGCTTGGGGGGATACTACGAGCAGTACTTC. Protein sequence: CASSLGGYYEQYF.

The rearrangement uses TRBV5-5 and TRBJ1-4; 8 bases agree with TRBD1. Germline V lookup: CDR1 SGHKS, CDR2 YYEKEE (reference sequence). Germline trimming cut 0 bases from V and 8 bases from J; bases unmatched to any gene: 6. The length of the CDR3 is 15 residues. The CDR3 nucleotides read TGTGCCAGCAGCTTGGACCAGGGGGCTGGGGAAAAACTGTTTTTT. Protein: CASSLDQGAGEKLFF. Complete variable domain (other parts from reference TRBV5-5 and TRBJ1-4): DAGVTQSPTHLIKTRGQQVTLRCSPISGHKSVSWYQQVLGQGPQFIFQYYEKEERGRGNFPDRFSARQFPNYSSELNVNALLLGDSALYLCASSLDQGAGEKLFFGSGTQLSVL.

The chain carries TRBV27 and TRBJ2-1; D gene uncertain. The CDR3 consists of 13 residues. The germline V gene encodes CDR1 MNHEY and CDR2 SMNVEV (reference sequence). V lost 3 bases and J 10 bases, leaving 13 bases between the germline ends. As DNA, the CDR3 is TGTGCCAGCAGTTTTATCCTCCAGAGGGAGCAGTTCTTC. It specifies CASSFILQREQFF.

This sequence joins TRBV18 and TRBJ1-2; D is unclear. Germline values: CDR1 KGHSH, CDR2 LQKENI. The CDR3 is made up of 14 amino acids. Deletions cut 3 bases from V and 8 bases from J, with 16 bases between. The CDR3 loop is CASSPGSGVRGYTF. The CDR3 DNA reads as TGTGCCAGCTCACCGGGTTCCGGGGTTCGGGGCTACACCTTC.

This chain links TRBV5-5 with TRBJ1-2; 11 nucleotides line up with TRBD1. This CDR3 contains 15 residues. With 2 bases clipped from V and 8 bases from J, the junction kept 8 bases outside the gene matches. The germline gives CDR1 SGHKS, CDR2 YYEKEE (reference sequence). CDR3 region: CASSLGQGAAFGYTF. The DNA for the CDR3 is TGTGCCAGCAGCTTAGGACAGGGGGCTGCTTTCGGCTACACCTTC. Full variable domain (outside the CDR3, taken from reference TRBV5-5 and TRBJ1-2): DAGVTQSPTHLIKTRGQQVTLRCSPISGHKSVSWYQQVLGQGPQFIFQYYEKEERGRGNFPDRFSARQFPNYSSELNVNALLLGDSALYLCASSLGQGAAFGYTFGSGTRLTVV.

As regards this clone: The same CDR3 arises from other DNA sequences in this sample as well. CDR3 amino acids: CASSVDGLGDEKLFF. In nucleotides, the CDR3 is TGTGCCAGCAGCGTAGACGGCCTGGGGGATGAAAAACTGTTTTTT. The V call is TRBV9, the J call TRBJ1-4, with D possibly TRBD1 on 5 matching bases. The CDR3 consists of 15 residues. Deletions cut 0 bases from V and 6 bases from J, with 12 bases between. The germline gives CDR1 SGDLS, CDR2 YYNGEE.